One sample yielded the 6 T cell receptor beta chains listed below, sequenced in a study of vaccination and CD4 T cells after COVID-19. Described treatment: roughly 11-day PBMC culture with coronavirus spike peptide pools or control peptides (ViraFEST assay). These CD4+ T cells came from an unexposed donor, sampled before the COVID-19 pandemic (2011-2018). An Oncomine TCR Beta short-read assay was used to sequence the DNA from cultured CD4+ T cells. Scientists extracted genomic DNA from CD4+ T cells grown in culture. TCRdb reprocessed the PCR reads via MiXCR and lists one record per CDR3 protein. The table records about 11,000 distinct CDR3 sequences, approximately 32% of them present only once. Antigens of these TCRs are unknown. Sequenced input: CD4+ T cells from blood, cultured in vitro. The receptors stem from a human donor in good health.

This clonotype was seen only a few times. J is TRBJ2-5 and V is TRBV20-1; D is uncertain. Germline V gene data show CDR1 as DFQATT and CDR2 as SNEGSKA (reference sequence). V was shortened by 0 bases and J by 2 bases, with 10 bases between the two germline ends. This CDR3 is 14 amino acids long. The CDR3 bases are TGCAGTGCTAGAGATCTGGCGGAACAAGAGACCCAGTACTTC. This encodes CSARDLAEQETQYF.

A few counts support this clonotype. This chain uses TRBV6-1 with TRBJ2-2, with 8 bases matching TRBD2. This CDR3 region has 12 residues. Germline trimming cut 11 bases from V and 7 bases from J; bases unmatched to any gene: 6. CDR1 is MNHNS, CDR2 SASEGT, per germline. The DNA of the CDR3 is TGTGCCGGAGGACTAGCAGGCGGGGAGCTGTTTTTT. Protein: CAGGLAGGELFF.

The chain recombines TRBV7-2 with TRBJ2-7; tentatively, D is TRBD2 (5 bases). The V end was cut by 5 bases, the J end by 2 bases, with 7 bases between. This CDR3 spans 12 amino acids. Germline V gives CDR1 SGHTA, CDR2 FQGNSA. CDR3: CASSRETYEQYF. The CDR3 region has the DNA TGTGCCAGCAGCCGGGAAACCTACGAGCAGTACTTC. The full variable domain, completed using reference TRBV7-2 and TRBJ2-7, is GAGVSQSPSNKVTEKGKDVELRCDPISGHTALYWYRQSLGQGLEFLIYFQGNSAPDKSGLPSDRFSAERTGGSVSTLTIQRTQQEDSAVYLCASSRETYEQYFGPGTRLTVT.

A single count supports this clonotype. The chain is built from TRBV28 and TRBJ2-5, with D uncertain. Trimming removed 6 bases from V and 1 base from J, with 9 bases in between. This CDR3 comprises 13 residues. Per germline, CDR1 MDHEN and CDR2 SYDVKM. The CDR3 DNA sequence: TGTGCCAGCAGACCCCAAGGCCAAGAGACCCAGTACTTC. Translated, it gives CASRPQGQETQYF. Drawing the rest from reference TRBV28 and TRBJ2-5, the complete variable domain is DVKVTQSSRYLVKRTGEKVFLECVQDMDHENMFWYRQDPGLGLRLIYFSYDVKMKEKGDIPEGYSVSREKKERFSLILESASTNQTSMYLCASRPQGQETQYFGPGTRLLVL.

The chain couples TRBV5-4 to TRBJ2-7; the D is unclear. The ends were cut back, 0 bases at V and 2 bases at J, with 12 bases in the middle. CDR1 SGHNT and CDR2 YYREEE come from the germline V gene (reference sequence). There are 15 residues in the CDR3. The chain's CDR3 is CASSLDLVEPYEQYF. In nucleotides, the CDR3 is TGTGCCAGCAGCTTGGATCTAGTGGAACCCTACGAGCAGTACTTC.

The chain links TRBV24-1 to TRBJ1-4; the D gene is possibly TRBD1 (6 bases). Between the trimmed V and J ends, which lost 4 bases and 8 bases, there was a span of 16 bases. This CDR3 is 15 amino acids long. Looked up from germline, CDR1 is KGHDR and CDR2 is SFDVKD. The CDR3 DNA sequence: TGTGCCACCAGTGAAGTTGGGGGGGGCAACGAAAAACTGTTTTTT. Its protein is CATSEVGGGNEKLFF.